Listed below are T cell receptor beta chains from one sample, sequenced in a study of blood T cell repertoires in COVID-19. The method was immunoSEQ multiplex PCR; TCRdb's version includes in-frame clones alone and lacks a portion of them. The data show some 240,000 clones, around 90% seen once. The sample was peripheral blood. The receptors come from a woman aged 60-75 years with COVID-19, enrolled during active disease. Both conserved end residues are part of each CDR3. D genes are given only for firm matches. Expanded clones are given a class, and other clones once, few, many or no size at all.

d_gene	j_gene	abundance	v_gene	CDR3nt	CDR3aa
TRBD1	TRBJ2-7	-	TRBV19	TGTGCCAGTAGCCGGGACAGAAACTCCTACGAGCAGTACTTC	CASSRDRNSYEQYF
TRBD2	TRBJ2-3	once	TRBV5-4	TGTGCCAGCAGCAATAGCGGGGGGGGCCGGGCAGATACGCAGTATTTT	CASSNSGGGRADTQYF
-	TRBJ2-7	once	TRBV12-3/TRBV12-4	TGTGCCAGCAGGACAGTCGCCTCCTACGAGCAGTACTTC	CASRTVASYEQYF
-	TRBJ2-7	-	TRBV2	TGTGCCAGCAGTGAGTACGGGTACTCCTACGAGCAGTACTTC	CASSEYGYSYEQYF
-	TRBJ1-5	-	TRBV5-1	TGCGCCAGCAGCCCGGGACTGGATCAGCCCCAGCATTTT	CASSPGLDQPQHF
-	TRBJ2-5	-	TRBV6-2/TRBV6-3	TGTGCCAGCAGTTACTCAGGGGCCGGAGAGACCCAGTACTTC	CASSYSGAGETQYF
TRBD1	TRBJ1-3	-	TRBV19	TGTGCCAGTATGATCCGGGGGAACAGGGGGAGAAACACCATATATTTT	CASMIRGNRGRNTIYF
-	TRBJ2-7	-	TRBV13	TGTGCCAGCAGCGAAACGGCGGGCACCTACGAGCAGTACTTC	CASSETAGTYEQYF
TRBD1	TRBJ2-1	-	TRBV5-1	TGCGCCAGCAGCTCGGACAGGTTTGAGCAGTTCTTC	CASSSDRFEQFF
-	TRBJ2-2	once	TRBV19	TGTGCCAGAGGTGGCTATCCTCCTCGGGCCGGGGAGCTGTTTTTT	CARGGYPPRAGELFF
TRBD1	TRBJ2-1	-	TRBV5-1	TGCGCCAGCAGCTTGGAGGGACAGGGATACAATGAGCAGTTCTTC	CASSLEGQGYNEQFF
-	TRBJ1-3	-	TRBV2	TGTGCCAGCAGAGCCGGGACTCGAGTAAACACCATATATTTT	CASRAGTRVNTIYF
TRBD2	TRBJ2-1	-	TRBV6-2/TRBV6-3	TGTGCCAGCAGTTACAGACTAGCGCGGTACAATGAGCAGTTCTTC	CASSYRLARYNEQFF
-	TRBJ2-5	-	TRBV30	TGTGCCTGGGGAGAGGGGCGAGAGACCCAGTACTTC	CAWGEGRETQYF
TRBD2	TRBJ2-1	-	TRBV7-9	TGTGCCAGCCGGGGACTAGCCAACCCTTCCTACAATGAGCAGTTCTTC	CASRGLANPSYNEQFF
-	TRBJ2-3	once	TRBV19	TGTGCCAGTAGTGCGACAGGACCCTCAGATACGCAGTATTTT	CASSATGPSDTQYF
TRBD1	TRBJ2-3	once	TRBV5-1	TGCGCCAGCAGCTTGGACGGACAGGGCACAGATACGCAGTATTTT	CASSLDGQGTDTQYF
-	TRBJ1-6	few	TRBV29-1	TGCAGCGCACAAACAGGGCCGGATTCACCCCTCCACTTT	CSAQTGPDSPLHF
TRBD1	TRBJ1-2	once	TRBV6-5	TGTGCCAGCAGTTTGACAGGGGGTCCCTACACCTTC	CASSLTGGPYTF
-	TRBJ2-7	once	TRBV19	TGTGCCAGTAGTACCCAGGCAGCTAACTCCTACGAGCAGTACTTC	CASSTQAANSYEQYF
TRBD1	TRBJ1-5	-	TRBV9	TGTGCCAGCAGCCCGGGACAGGGCAGCCCAAATCAGCCCCAGCATTTT	CASSPGQGSPNQPQHF
TRBD1	TRBJ2-7	-	TRBV5-1	TGCGCCAGCAGCCCCAGTAGCGGGACAGGGGGGCACGAGCAGTACTTC	CASSPSSGTGGHEQYF
TRBD1	TRBJ1-1	-	TRBV2	TGTGCCAGCTGTACAGGGGGCCCTGAAGCTTTCTTT	CASCTGGPEAFF
-	TRBJ1-3	-	TRBV6-1	TGTGCCAGCAGTGATCCCCAGCGCTCGGGGACAGGAAACACCATATATTTT	CASSDPQRSGTGNTIYF
-	TRBJ1-2	-	TRBV6-2/TRBV6-3	TGTGCCAGCAGCCCCAACCCGAACAAAGGGAGTGGCTACACCTTC	CASSPNPNKGSGYTF
-	TRBJ1-6	-	TRBV19	TGTGCCAGTAGTATAGAGCGGAGTCGGTCACCCCTCCACTTT	CASSIERSRSPLHF